This is a list of T cell receptor beta chains from one sample in a study of cytomegalovirus exposure and HLA in healthy donors. Sequenced by immunoSEQ multiplex PCR; TCRdb stores in-frame clones only, minus some. The sample lists 150,000 to 200,000 clones; around 78% were seen once. Material for sequencing was PBMCs. These receptors all stem from a woman aged 40-49 years in good health and CMV-seropositive. Both conserved end residues are part of each CDR3. The D gene is left open where the match is weak. Only part of the rows carry a size: once, few, many, or a class if the clone is expanded.

clone size,D gene,J gene,V gene,CDR3 protein,CDR3 DNA
once,TRBD1,TRBJ2-1,TRBV9,CASSPDRGSYNEQFF,TGTGCCAGCAGCCCGGACAGGGGCTCCTACAATGAGCAGTTCTTC
.,TRBD1,TRBJ2-7,TRBV6-6,CASSPPGTGSYEQYF,TGTGCCAGCAGTCCTCCCGGGACAGGATCCTACGAGCAGTACTTC
few,TRBD1,TRBJ1-2,TRBV10-3,CASTENRGGGYTF,TGTGCCAGCACAGAAAACAGGGGTGGAGGCTACACCTTC
once,.,TRBJ1-4,TRBV28,CASSFGGIGEKLFF,TGTGCCAGCAGTTTTGGGGGGATTGGGGAAAAACTGTTTTTT
.,TRBD1,TRBJ1-1,TRBV7-9,CASSLGTGITEAFF,TGTGCCAGCAGCTTAGGGACAGGAATCACTGAAGCTTTCTTT
.,.,TRBJ1-2,TRBV29-1,CSVDNSAGDYGYTF,TGCAGCGTTGATAATAGTGCAGGGGACTATGGCTACACCTTC
once,TRBD1,TRBJ2-5,TRBV30,CAWRGTGGFSQYF,TGTGCCTGGAGGGGGACAGGGGGCTTTTCCCAGTACTTC
.,TRBD1,TRBJ2-7,TRBV9,CASSSGGTGGYEQYF,TGTGCCAGCAGCAGTGGAGGGACAGGGGGTTACGAGCAGTACTTC
once,TRBD1,TRBJ2-5,TRBV5-4,CASSRTGWGETQYF,TGTGCCAGCAGCAGGACAGGGTGGGGAGAGACCCAGTACTTC
.,TRBD2,TRBJ2-1,TRBV9,CASSISGGAYVNEQFF,TGTGCCAGCAGCATTAGCGGGGGGGCCTATGTCAATGAGCAGTTCTTC
once,.,TRBJ1-4,TRBV15,CATSREGGTTTTNEKLFF,TGTGCCACCAGCAGAGAAGGAGGGACCACGACAACTAATGAAAAACTGTTTTTT
.,TRBD2,TRBJ2-3,TRBV7-2,CASSLADSTDTQYF,TGTGCCAGCAGCCTAGCGGACTCCACAGATACGCAGTATTTT
.,.,TRBJ1-5,TRBV19,CASSIGLLKGGNQPQHF,TGTGCCAGTAGTATTGGTCTGCTCAAGGGAGGAAATCAGCCCCAGCATTTT
.,.,TRBJ2-7,TRBV19,CASSVGTPSSYEQYF,TGTGCCAGTAGTGTCGGGACACCGAGCTCCTACGAGCAGTACTTC
.,.,TRBJ2-2,TRBV9,CASSVGAGANTGELFF,TGTGCCAGCAGCGTGGGGGCAGGGGCGAACACCGGGGAGCTGTTTTTT
.,TRBD2,TRBJ2-3,TRBV6-1,CASSEGGGPTDTQYF,TGTGCCAGCAGCGAGGGCGGGGGGCCAACAGATACGCAGTATTTT
.,.,TRBJ1-5,TRBV28,CASTLDQGNQPQHF,TGTGCCAGCACCCTTGACCAGGGGAATCAGCCCCAGCATTTT
.,.,TRBJ2-3,TRBV19,CASSNPTGPSTDTQYF,TGTGCCAGTAGTAACCCTACAGGACCTAGCACAGATACGCAGTATTTT
.,TRBD2,TRBJ2-1,TRBV4-3,CASSSWASGGNEQFF,TGCGCCAGCAGCTCGTGGGCTAGCGGGGGGAATGAGCAGTTCTTC
.,TRBD1,TRBJ1-1,TRBV27,CASSATGDGTEAFF,TGTGCCAGCAGTGCCACAGGGGACGGCACTGAAGCTTTCTTT
.,TRBD1,TRBJ1-1,TRBV28,CASLGQGGTEAFF,TGTGCCAGCTTAGGACAGGGCGGCACTGAAGCTTTCTTT
once,.,TRBJ1-5,TRBV4-1,CASSQVGGLGNQPQHF,TGCGCCAGCAGCCAAGTGGGGGGGCTGGGAAATCAGCCCCAGCATTTT
.,TRBD1,TRBJ1-4,TRBV28,CASSLIQGANEKLFF,TGTGCCAGCAGTCTAATTCAGGGGGCTAATGAAAAACTGTTTTTT
.,.,TRBJ2-7,TRBV29-1,CSVEEEGGDSYEQYF,TGCAGCGTTGAAGAGGAGGGAGGAGACTCCTACGAGCAGTACTTC
.,.,TRBJ2-7,TRBV7-8,CASSLGPIRAYEQYF,TGTGCCAGCAGCTTAGGACCGATTCGGGCCTACGAGCAGTACTTC
.,TRBD1,TRBJ1-4,TRBV19,CASTPGQRQEKLFF,TGTGCCAGTACCCCGGGACAGCGACAGGAAAAACTGTTTTTT
.,TRBD2,TRBJ2-1,TRBV19,CASSLFSSGGFEYGNEQFF,TGTGCCAGTAGTCTCTTTTCCAGCGGGGGTTTTGAATACGGCAATGAGCAGTTCTTC